This T cell receptor beta chain was recovered during a study of post-analysis software for immune sequencing data. The CDR3 loop spans 17 amino acids. The V gene's germline CDR1 is MNHEY and CDR2 SVGAGI. TCR beta libraries were prepared from cDNA with unique molecular identifiers. TCRdb re-called the PCR reads with MiXCR, one entry per CDR3 protein. The data hold hundreds of thousands of distinct CDR3 sequences, with around 60% observed a single time. For this clonotype: Its antigen is still unknown. Compared with germline, one end of the junction differs, possibly owing to a read error.

Study results and limitations: About five TRBV segments appeared more often in patients than in controls, and TRBV5-6, TRBV5-1 and TRBV20-1 were among these. Strong co-clustering by F measure linked samples that shared a preparation batch. Among multiple sclerosis patients, normalized Chao1 diversity was significantly below that of controls.

The chain uses TRBV6-5 and TRBJ2-3, with TRBD2 matching over 8 bases. The TCR sequence derives from a girl aged 2 to 9 with multiple sclerosis. The material sequenced was blood. CDR3 residues: CASRYSIQREQVDTQYF. The DNA of the CDR3 is TGTGCCAGCAGATACTCGATTCAGCGGGAGCAGGTGGATACGCAGTATTTT.